This is a list of T cell receptor beta chains from one sample in a study of siplizumab effects on memory and regulatory T cells. Sequencing was performed with immunoSEQ multiplex PCR; in TCRdb, only in-frame clones are kept and a portion is missing. This sample yields some 52,000 clones, of which under 98% are seen a single time; roughly 0.6% belongs to the top ten. The sample consisted of naive CD4+ T cells sorted from blood. These receptors came from a human donor in good health. Both conserved end residues are part of each CDR3. The D gene is left open where the match is weak. A clone size is listed for some rows: how often the clone was seen (once, few, many), or a class if it is expanded.

size	J	D	V	CDR3	DNA
.	TRBJ2-1	TRBD2	TRBV4-2	CASSQGVAGDNEQFF	TGTGCCAGCAGCCAAGGTGTAGCGGGGGACAATGAGCAGTTCTTC
.	TRBJ1-1	.	TRBV7-2	CASSLHGRGQNTEAFF	TGTGCCAGCAGCTTACATGGCAGGGGCCAGAACACTGAAGCTTTCTTT
.	TRBJ1-1	.	TRBV4-1	CASSQVGRVNTEAFF	TGCGCCAGCAGCCAAGTGGGACGGGTGAACACTGAAGCTTTCTTT
.	TRBJ1-2	.	TRBV27	CASSSNREISGYTF	TGTGCCAGCAGTTCGAACAGGGAGATAAGCGGCTACACCTTC
.	TRBJ2-1	TRBD1	TRBV5-8	CASSNRDRVYNEQFF	TGTGCCAGCAGCAACCGGGACAGGGTCTACAATGAGCAGTTCTTC
.	TRBJ1-5	TRBD1	TRBV7-7	CASRNLGTGVGMGNQPQHF	TGTGCTAGCAGAAACTTAGGGACAGGGGTGGGTATGGGCAATCAGCCCCAGCATTTT
.	TRBJ2-7	TRBD2	TRBV11-1	CASTQSLAGDLYEQYF	TGTGCCAGCACCCAGAGTCTAGCGGGAGACCTCTACGAGCAGTACTTC
.	TRBJ1-2	.	TRBV27	CASSLSTGFYGYTF	TGTGCCAGCAGTTTATCTACCGGCTTCTATGGCTACACCTTC
.	TRBJ1-3	.	TRBV9	CASSVNTRNTIYF	TGTGCCAGCAGCGTAAATACCCGAAACACCATATATTTT
.	TRBJ2-6	.	TRBV30	CARMAGGANVLTF	TGTGCCCGCATGGCGGGGGGGGCCAACGTCCTGACTTTC
.	TRBJ1-5	.	TRBV6-1	CASSETANSNQPQHF	TGTGCCAGCAGTGAGACAGCTAACTCAAATCAGCCCCAGCATTTT
.	TRBJ1-5	.	TRBV28	CASSTRGARVGQPQHF	TGTGCCAGCAGCACGAGGGGCGCTCGGGTCGGCCAGCCCCAGCATTTT
.	TRBJ2-3	.	TRBV11-3	CASSRRAGADTQYF	TGTGCCAGCAGCCGTCGGGCCGGTGCAGATACGCAGTATTTT
.	TRBJ2-2	TRBD2	TRBV28	CASSTSGSNTGELFF	TGTGCCAGCAGTACTAGCGGGAGCAACACCGGGGAGCTGTTTTTT
.	TRBJ2-1	TRBD2	TRBV6-6	CASSRGLAERRNEQFF	TGTGCCAGCAGTAGAGGACTAGCGGAGCGCCGCAATGAGCAGTTCTTC
.	TRBJ2-7	TRBD2	TRBV10-3	CAISGTSGRYEQYF	TGTGCCATCAGCGGGACTAGCGGAAGATACGAGCAGTACTTC
.	TRBJ2-5	.	TRBV6-1	CASNRGVGETQYF	TGTGCCAGCAATAGGGGGGTCGGGGAGACCCAGTACTTC
.	TRBJ1-1	.	TRBV30	CAWSSRNTEAFF	TGTGCCTGGAGTTCACGAAACACTGAAGCTTTCTTT
.	TRBJ1-2	.	TRBV5-6	CASRPGAGYGYTF	TGTGCCAGCAGGCCAGGCGCTGGCTATGGCTACACCTTC
once	TRBJ2-5	TRBD1	TRBV19	CASSIGPPGGIETQYF	TGTGCCAGTAGTATTGGGCCCCCAGGGGGAATAGAGACCCAGTACTTC
.	TRBJ2-1	TRBD1	TRBV7-3	CASSSWLGQVIDEQFF	TGTGCCAGCAGCTCTTGGCTGGGACAGGTCATAGATGAGCAGTTCTTC
.	TRBJ2-2	.	TRBV7-9	CASSYPSGSGGELFF	TGTGCCAGCAGCTATCCCTCAGGGTCGGGCGGGGAGCTGTTTTTT
.	TRBJ2-1	TRBD2	TRBV19	CASSTRGTGRTSGRDTLYNEQFF	TGTGCCAGTAGCACCCGGGGGACAGGGCGGACTAGCGGGAGGGACACTCTTTACAATGAGCAGTTCTTC
.	TRBJ1-2	.	TRBV6-6	CASLPAANYGYTF	TGTGCCAGCCTACCAGCAGCTAACTATGGCTACACCTTC
.	TRBJ1-4	TRBD1	TRBV18	CASSREVAGGAEKLFF	TGTGCCAGCTCCCGAGAAGTGGCAGGGGGCGCGGAAAAACTGTTTTTT